This section outlines one T cell receptor beta chain sequence together with its context. These data are taken from a study of blood T cell repertoires in COVID-19. Study details: Acute and convalescent COVID-19 samples came from the United States, Italy and Spain.

Recruitment covered about two dozen US areas and drew participants whose ages spanned roughly 18 to 89 years. In assigning cohorts, the study relied on participant-reported clinical history. Repertoires were generated with immunoSEQ multiplex PCR, while TCRdb's copy carries only in-frame clones and drops some. This repertoire shows 310,000 or so clones, around 90% found once; its top ten account for roughly 1.1%. The origin of this receptor is a woman in her thirties who had recovered from COVID-19. The sample taken for sequencing was PBMCs or T cells enriched from blood (not recorded which).

The CDR3 is CASSPGQGMGYTF. CDR3 in DNA: TGTGCCAGCAGCCCCGGACAGGGAATGGGCTACACCTTC. The chain carries TRBV7-8 and TRBJ1-2; TRBD1 aligns across 8 bases. There are 13 residues in the CDR3. V gave up 5 bases and J gave up 8 bases; unmatched junction bases: 7. Germline assignment: CDR1 SGHVS and CDR2 FQNEAQ.